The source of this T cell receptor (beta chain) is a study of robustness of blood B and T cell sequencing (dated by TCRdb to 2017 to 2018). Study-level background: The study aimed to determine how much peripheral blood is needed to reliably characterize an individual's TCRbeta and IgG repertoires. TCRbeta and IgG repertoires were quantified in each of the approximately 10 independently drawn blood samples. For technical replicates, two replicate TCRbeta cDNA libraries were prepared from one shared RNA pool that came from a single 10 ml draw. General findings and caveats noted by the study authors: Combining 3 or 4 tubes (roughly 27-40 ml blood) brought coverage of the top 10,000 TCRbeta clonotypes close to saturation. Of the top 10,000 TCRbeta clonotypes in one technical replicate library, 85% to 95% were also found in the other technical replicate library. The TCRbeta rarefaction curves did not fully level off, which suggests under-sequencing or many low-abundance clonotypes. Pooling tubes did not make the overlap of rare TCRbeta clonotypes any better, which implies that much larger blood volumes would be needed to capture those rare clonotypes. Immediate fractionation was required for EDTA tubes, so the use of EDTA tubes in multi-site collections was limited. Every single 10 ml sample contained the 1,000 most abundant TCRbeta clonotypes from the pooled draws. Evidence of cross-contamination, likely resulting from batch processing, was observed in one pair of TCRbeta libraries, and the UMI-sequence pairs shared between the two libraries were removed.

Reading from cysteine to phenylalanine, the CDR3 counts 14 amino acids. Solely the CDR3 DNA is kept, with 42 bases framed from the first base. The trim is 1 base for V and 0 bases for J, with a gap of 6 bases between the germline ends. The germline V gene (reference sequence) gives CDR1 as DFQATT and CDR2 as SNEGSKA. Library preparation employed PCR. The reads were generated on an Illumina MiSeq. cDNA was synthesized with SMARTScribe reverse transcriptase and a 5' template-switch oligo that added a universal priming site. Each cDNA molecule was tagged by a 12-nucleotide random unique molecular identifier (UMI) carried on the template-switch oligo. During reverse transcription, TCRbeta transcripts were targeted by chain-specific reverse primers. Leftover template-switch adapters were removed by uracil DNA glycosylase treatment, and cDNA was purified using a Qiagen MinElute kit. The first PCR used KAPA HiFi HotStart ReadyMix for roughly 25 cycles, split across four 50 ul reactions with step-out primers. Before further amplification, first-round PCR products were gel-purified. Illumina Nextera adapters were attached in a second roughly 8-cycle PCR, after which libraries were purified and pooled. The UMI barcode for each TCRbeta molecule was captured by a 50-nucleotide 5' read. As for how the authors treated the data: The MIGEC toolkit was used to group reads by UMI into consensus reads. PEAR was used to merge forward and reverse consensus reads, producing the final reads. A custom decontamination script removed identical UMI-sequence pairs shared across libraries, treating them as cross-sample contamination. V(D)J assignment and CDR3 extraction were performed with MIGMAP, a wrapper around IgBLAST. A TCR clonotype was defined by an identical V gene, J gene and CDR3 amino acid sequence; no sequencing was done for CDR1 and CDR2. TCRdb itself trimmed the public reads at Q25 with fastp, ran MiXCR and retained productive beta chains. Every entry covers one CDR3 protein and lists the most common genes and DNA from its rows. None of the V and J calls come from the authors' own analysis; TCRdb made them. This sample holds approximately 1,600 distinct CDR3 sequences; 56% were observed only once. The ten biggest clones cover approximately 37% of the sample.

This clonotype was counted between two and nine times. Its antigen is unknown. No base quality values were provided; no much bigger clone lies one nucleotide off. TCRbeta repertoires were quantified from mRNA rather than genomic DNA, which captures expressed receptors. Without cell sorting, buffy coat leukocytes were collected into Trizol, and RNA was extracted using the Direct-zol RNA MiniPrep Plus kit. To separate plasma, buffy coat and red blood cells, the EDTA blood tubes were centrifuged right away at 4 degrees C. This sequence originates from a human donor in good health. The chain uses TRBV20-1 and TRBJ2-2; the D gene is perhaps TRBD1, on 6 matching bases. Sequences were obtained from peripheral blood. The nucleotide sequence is TGCAGTGCTAGAGGGGGGCCGAACACCGGGGAGCTGTTTTTT. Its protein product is CSARGGPNTGELFF.